Each of the 26 T cell receptor beta chains below was sequenced from the same sample in a study of T cell repertoires in cytomegalovirus infection. Their recognized antigens are unknown. One entry per CDR3 protein results from TCRdb running MiXCR on the reads. The sample has some 320,000 distinct CDR3 sequences, roughly 28% seen once. The sample in question was cultured PBMCs, obtained from culture after CMV antigen stimulation. The receptors derive from a human donor in good health (CMV status not recorded). Some clones in this sample may be carry-over from other donors' samples.

This clonotype was seen more than once but under ten times. The chain joins TRBV12-3 or TRBV12-4 to TRBJ1-5; D is unclear. V lost 1 base and J 7 bases, leaving 5 bases between the germline ends. The CDR3 runs 12 residues. CDR3 nucleotide sequence: TGTGCCAGCAGTTTAGGCCTACAGCCCCAGCATTTT. This codes for CASSLGLQPQHF.

This clonotype was found a few times. One end of the junction does not line up with germline, which may come from a read error. The chain uses TRBV12-3 or TRBV12-4 and TRBJ2-5; 7 bases are a match to TRBD2. The CDR3 is made up of 12 amino acids. CDR3 protein: CASSLARGTTVF. For the CDR3, the DNA is TGTGCCAGCAGTTTAGCGCGAGGGACTACGGTCTTC.

The chain carries TRBV6-2 or TRBV6-3 and TRBJ2-1, with D perhaps matching TRBD1 or TRBD2 (5 bases each). Germline V gene data show CDR1 as MNHEY and CDR2 as SVGEGT. V lost 2 bases and J lost 9, with 17 bases in between. The CDR3 has 15 amino acids. The CDR3 region has the DNA TGTGCCAGCAGTTACGAACTAGGGCGAGGGGTTGAGCAGTTCTTC. Its protein product is CASSYELGRGVEQFF.

The rearrangement uses TRBV12-3 or TRBV12-4 and TRBJ1-6; weak D call: TRBD1 (6 bases). CDR3 size: 14 residues. V lost 4 bases to trimming and J lost 8 bases, with 12 bases between them. The CDR3 DNA sequence: TGTGCCAGCAGTTGGACCCGGGGGCATTCACCCCTCCACTTT. As protein: CASSWTRGHSPLHF.

The chain couples TRBV19 to TRBJ1-1; 7 nucleotides line up with TRBD1. The CDR3 has 16 amino acids. Looked up from germline, CDR1 is LNHDA and CDR2 is SQIVND (reference sequence). The trim removed 3 bases at V and 4 bases at J, leaving 11 bases unmatched. The CDR3 DNA sequence: TGTGCCAGTAGTATTGGGGACAGAATTCGGGGCACTGAAGCTTTCTTT. It specifies CASSIGDRIRGTEAFF.

The chain links TRBV28 to TRBJ2-7, with D possibly being TRBD1 (6 bases). Trimming stripped 6 bases from V and 0 bases from J, with 15 bases between. The length of the CDR3 is 15 residues. Germline values: CDR1 MDHEN, CDR2 SYDVKM. CDR3 region: CASSLPGHNSYEQYF. CDR3 sequence (DNA): TGTGCCAGCAGCCTTCCGGGACACAACTCCTACGAGCAGTACTTC.

This clonotype was detected only a few times. V and J are TRBV28 and TRBJ2-1; 7 nucleotides line up with TRBD2. With V trimmed by 6 bases and J by 5 bases, 7 bases remained unmatched. The CDR3 runs to 14 residues. Germline V gives CDR1 MDHEN, CDR2 SYDVKM. CDR3 residues: CASSRTGGDNEQFF. CDR3 in DNA: TGTGCCAGCAGCCGAACGGGAGGTGACAATGAGCAGTTCTTC.

Ten or more counts support this clonotype. V gene TRBV6-1 combines with J gene TRBJ2-3, with 9 bases lining up with TRBD2. In germline, CDR1 is MNHNS, CDR2 SASEGT. The CDR3 covers 17 residues. The V segment lost 5 bases and the J segment 3 bases; nucleotides outside the gene matches: 12. The CDR3 DNA reads as TGTGCCAGCAGTTCCCGGAGGCGCGGGAGGGGTACAGATACGCAGTATTTT. This gives the protein CASSSRRRGRGTDTQYF.

This clonotype was counted ten times or more. The genes are TRBV7-2 and TRBJ1-3; D is unresolved. The CDR3 extends over 16 amino acids. The germline V gene has CDR1 SGHTA and CDR2 FQGNSA. V was clipped by 5 bases and J by 0 bases, with 14 bases between them. CDR3 protein: CASSPFGPYSGNTIYF. CDR3 DNA: TGTGCCAGCAGCCCTTTCGGGCCGTACTCTGGAAACACCATATATTTT. The full variable domain, completed using reference TRBV7-2 and TRBJ1-3, is GAGVSQSPSNKVTEKGKDVELRCDPISGHTALYWYRQSLGQGLEFLIYFQGNSAPDKSGLPSDRFSAERTGGSVSTLTIQRTQQEDSAVYLCASSPFGPYSGNTIYFGEGSWLTVV.

The chain employs TRBV28 and TRBJ1-1, with a tentative D call TRBD1 (5 bases). The germline CDR1 and CDR2 sequences are MDHEN and SYDVKM. The CDR3 is made up of 15 amino acids. V was trimmed by 1 base and J by 7 bases, leaving 16 bases between them. CDR3 in DNA: TGTGCCAGCAGTTTATTTACCTACGGGGCAGGTGAAGCTTTCTTT. It encodes CASSLFTYGAGEAFF.

The rearrangement links TRBV7-9 to TRBJ2-3, with 8 nucleotides matching TRBD1. Trimming took 2 bases from V and 4 from J; bases not matched to a gene: 8. Germline V gene lookup returns CDR1 SEHNR and CDR2 FQNEAQ (reference sequence). CDR3 length: 16 residues. This chain's CDR3 is CASSLFFGTGADTQYF. CDR3 coding DNA: TGTGCCAGCAGCTTATTTTTCGGGACAGGTGCAGATACGCAGTATTTT.

The count of this clonotype is one. V is TRBV7-9 and J is TRBJ1-1, with a possible D match to TRBD1 (5 bases). Per the germline V gene, CDR1 is SEHNR and CDR2 is FQNEAQ (reference sequence). This CDR3 is built from 12 residues. The V end lost 5 bases, the J end lost 8 bases, and 12 bases lay between the germline ends. The CDR3 sequence is CASSRVQGEAFF. CDR3 nucleotide sequence: TGTGCCAGCAGCCGTGTTCAGGGAGAAGCTTTCTTT.

This clonotype came up many times. The rearrangement joins TRBV7-8 to TRBJ2-4; D perhaps matches TRBD2 (6 bases). The CDR3 runs 16 residues. V lost 2 bases and J 8 bases, leaving 19 bases between the germline ends. Germline V gives CDR1 SGHVS, CDR2 FQNEAQ. CDR3 region: CASSLNGDGGVDIQYF. DNA for the CDR3: TGTGCCAGCAGCTTAAACGGGGACGGAGGGGTAGACATTCAGTACTTC.

J is TRBJ2-1 and V is TRBV10-3; 8 nucleotides agree with TRBD2. Per the germline V gene, CDR1 is ENHRY and CDR2 is SYGVKD. CDR3 length equals 14 residues. Germline trimming cut 4 bases from V and 7 bases from J; bases unmatched to any gene: 6. In DNA form, the CDR3 reads TGTGCCATCAGTGGGCTGACTAGCGCAAATGAGCAGTTCTTC. Its protein is CAISGLTSANEQFF.

This clonotype occurred a few times. The junction departs from germline at one end; a sequencing error may be responsible. The chain combines TRBV12-3 or TRBV12-4 with TRBJ2-1; 7 bases map to TRBD2. This CDR3 is 12 amino acids long. CDR3 amino acids: CASSSLSGTIGF. The CDR3 DNA reads as TGTGCCAGCAGTTCACTCTCCGGGACTATAGGTTTC.

The chain has TRBV12-3 or TRBV12-4 and TRBJ2-2; 10 nucleotides agree with TRBD2. The CDR3 extends over 15 amino acids. V lost 6 bases to trimming and J lost 7 bases; unmatched junction nucleotides: 8. CDR3 in DNA: TGTGCCAGCAGCCAAGCGGGGGGGCGGGGCGGGGAGCTGTTTTTT. Its translation is CASSQAGGRGGELFF.

V usage is TRBV20-1 and J usage is TRBJ2-3; TRBD2 matches at 9 bases. This CDR3 is built from 19 residues. V gave up 6 bases and J gave up 2 bases; unmatched junction bases: 21. Germline V gives CDR1 DFQATT, CDR2 SNEGSKA (reference sequence). The CDR3 reads CSADRRTSVDESPTDTQYF. DNA of the CDR3: TGCAGTGCCGATAGAAGGACTAGCGTGGACGAGTCCCCCACAGATACGCAGTATTTT.

The chain recombines TRBV19 with TRBJ1-2; possible D gene TRBD1, 5 bases. Germline V gene lookup returns CDR1 LNHDA and CDR2 SQIVND (reference sequence). V lost 3 bases and J lost 5, with 19 bases in between. The CDR3 has 16 amino acids. The CDR3: CASSMGDGFKHYGYTF. CDR3 nucleotide sequence: TGTGCCAGTAGTATGGGGGACGGATTCAAGCATTATGGCTACACCTTC.

There are many counts of this clonotype. This sequence joins TRBV12-3 or TRBV12-4 and TRBJ1-3; D gene uncertain. The CDR3 runs 13 residues. Trimming pared 4 bases from V and 4 bases from J, leaving 8 bases between. The DNA of the CDR3 is TGTGCCAGCAGTTACGGACTAGGAAACACCATATATTTT. Residues: CASSYGLGNTIYF.

This chain uses TRBV11-3 with TRBJ2-1; D may be TRBD2 (6 bases). Trimming cost V 0 bases and J 2 bases, with 11 bases left between them. The CDR3 runs 16 residues. CDR1 and CDR2 from the germline V gene are SGHNT and YENEEA. CDR3 bases: TGTGCCAGCAGCTTAGAGAGCGGGCGGACCTACAATGAGCAGTTCTTC. It translates to CASSLESGRTYNEQFF. The variable domain in full, completed from reference TRBV11-3 and TRBJ2-1, reads EAGVVQSPRYKIIEKKQPVAFWCNPISGHNTLYWYLQNLGQGPELLIRYENEEAVDDSQLPKDRFSAERLKGVDSTLKIQPAELGDSAVYLCASSLESGRTYNEQFFGPGTRLTVL.

This chain uses TRBV7-9 with TRBJ1-2, with 11 bases lining up with TRBD1. Looked up from germline, CDR1 is SEHNR and CDR2 is FQNEAQ (reference sequence). The trim removed 0 bases at V and 7 bases at J, leaving 4 bases unmatched. This CDR3 contains 15 residues. CDR3 nucleotides: TGTGCCAGCAGCTTAGCGGACAGGGGGCGCGTTGGCTACACCTTC. This sequence encodes CASSLADRGRVGYTF.

CDR3 nucleotides: TGTGCCAGCAGCTTGGGGGGGACAGGCTACACAGATACGCAGTATTTT. Amino acid sequence: CASSLGGTGYTDTQYF. V is TRBV7-3 and J is TRBJ2-3; D is possibly TRBD1 (8 bases). From germline, CDR1 is SGHTA and CDR2 FQGTGA. CDR3 length: 16 amino acids. The ends were cut back, 3 bases at V and 2 bases at J, with 15 bases in the middle.

This chain connects TRBV28 to TRBJ2-5; no definite D call. The V end was cut by 1 base, the J end by 3 bases, with 6 bases between. This CDR3 is built from 13 residues. CDR1 is MDHEN and CDR2 is SYDVKM in the germline V gene. As DNA, the CDR3 is TGTGCCAGCAGTTTATCGTCAGAAGAGACCCAGTACTTC. Its protein product is CASSLSSEETQYF. The full variable domain, with the rest looked up from reference TRBV28 and TRBJ2-5, is DVKVTQSSRYLVKRTGEKVFLECVQDMDHENMFWYRQDPGLGLRLIYFSYDVKMKEKGDIPEGYSVSREKKERFSLILESASTNQTSMYLCASSLSSEETQYFGPGTRLLVL.

The chain has TRBV7-3 and TRBJ2-1, with 10 bases that match TRBD2. The CDR3 length is 15 residues. The V segment lost 2 bases and the J segment 8 bases; nucleotides outside the gene matches: 6. Per germline, CDR1 SGHTA and CDR2 FQGTGA. This CDR3 is CASSLGTSVPDEQFF. The CDR3 DNA reads TGTGCCAGCAGCTTAGGGACTAGCGTTCCCGATGAGCAGTTCTTC.

This clonotype was recorded a few times. This sequence joins TRBV7-6 and TRBJ2-3; 11 bases are shared with TRBD2. There are 17 residues in the CDR3. Looked up from germline, CDR1 is SGHVS and CDR2 is FNYEAQ. The J segment lost 3 bases and the V segment lost 11 bases, leaving 16 bases of the junction unmatched. CDR3 DNA sequence: TGTGCCGGCTCCTTTTCCCCGACTAGCGGGATGACAGATACGCAGTATTTT. Translating it yields CAGSFSPTSGMTDTQYF.

This clonotype was recorded at least ten times. The chain links TRBV7-2 to TRBJ2-5, with 7 nucleotides matching TRBD1. The CDR3 spans 15 residues. Germline loops: CDR1 SGHTA, CDR2 FQGNSA. V was clipped by 4 bases and J by 2 bases; unmatched bases: 7. CDR3 bases: TGTGCCAGCAGCTGGGCACGGACAGGACAAGAGACCCAGTACTTC. It codes for CASSWARTGQETQYF.